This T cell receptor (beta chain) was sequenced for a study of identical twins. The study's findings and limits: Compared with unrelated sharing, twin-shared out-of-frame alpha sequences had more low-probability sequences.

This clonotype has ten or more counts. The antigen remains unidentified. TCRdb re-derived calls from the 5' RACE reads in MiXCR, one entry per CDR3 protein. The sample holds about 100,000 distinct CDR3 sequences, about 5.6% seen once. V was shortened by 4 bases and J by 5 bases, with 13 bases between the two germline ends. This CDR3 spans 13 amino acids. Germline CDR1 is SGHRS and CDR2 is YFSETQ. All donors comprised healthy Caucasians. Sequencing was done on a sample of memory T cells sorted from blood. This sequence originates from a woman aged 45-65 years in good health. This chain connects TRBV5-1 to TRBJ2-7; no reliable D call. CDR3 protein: CASSRSNGDEQYF. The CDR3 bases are TGCGCCAGCAGCAGGTCGAACGGTGACGAGCAGTACTTC.